This T cell receptor beta chain appears in the sequencing data of a study of CD8+CD57+ T cells in acquired aplastic anemia. Background on the study: Sorting CD4+ and CD8+ cells gave DNA averaging roughly 3.2 ug.

Template material for TCR beta VDJ and CDR3 profiling consisted of genomic DNA. Each CDR3 protein gets one entry after TCRdb re-called the reads with MiXCR. The table records just over 450,000 distinct CDR3 sequences, approximately 33% of them present only once. CDR1 and CDR2 from the germline V gene are SNHLY and FYNNEI. The CDR3 runs 12 residues. Sequenced patients had shown CD8+CD57+ cell expansion by flow cytometry. Patients uniformly had severe acquired aplastic anemia. As to this clonotype: A much larger clone lies a single base off, so this may be a read error.

The sequence derives from a human donor with aplastic anemia. V is TRBV2 and J is TRBJ2-7, with 8 positions matching TRBD2. The sequenced sample consisted of sorted CD4+, CD8+, or CD8+CD57+ T cells (not recorded which) from PBMCs. The CDR3 DNA reads as TGTGCGACGGGGGGGCAGCCCTACGAGCAGCACTTC. This translates into CATGGQPYEQHF.